These T cell receptor beta chains were read from a single sample in a study of cytomegalovirus exposure and HLA in healthy donors. Profiling relied on immunoSEQ multiplex PCR, and the TCRdb table lists in-frame clones only, not all of them. The sample has about 73,000 clones; around nine tenths are singletons. Sequenced sample: PBMCs. The receptor set was obtained from a woman in her late teens or twenties in good health and CMV-seropositive. The CDR3 runs from the conserved cysteine through the conserved F or W.

j_call v_call cdr3_aa
TRBJ1-1 TRBV6-5 CASSTPRDRGLKAFF
TRBJ2-3 TRBV19 CASSIGTSATDTQYF
TRBJ2-3 TRBV4-3 CASSQEVSGGRTDTQYF
TRBJ2-7 TRBV5-1 CASSWRTGTYEQYF
TRBJ1-2 TRBV27 CAIFRGPLGYTF
TRBJ1-5 TRBV6-6 CASTASGAQHF
TRBJ2-1 TRBV15 CATSSSGEGNEQFF
TRBJ2-7 TRBV6-5 CASSYGERGDYEQYF
TRBJ1-4 TRBV27 CASSFLQGGGEKLFF
TRBJ2-7 TRBV14 CASSQEEDRTGVRYEQYF
TRBJ2-3 TRBV5-1 CASSLETGPEGSDTQYF
TRBJ2-3 TRBV5-4 CASSAHPGGSTDTQYF
TRBJ2-7 TRBV19 CASSTTGKPDEQYF
TRBJ2-1 TRBV9 CASSRTSGIYEQFF
TRBJ2-3 TRBV6-6 CASSWDRGSTDTQYF
TRBJ2-5 TRBV19 CASSPRTGKETQYF
TRBJ1-5 TRBV15 CATSREPTGNQPQHF
TRBJ2-1 TRBV4-3 CASSQDSLAGVHNEQFF
TRBJ1-2 TRBV13 CASSRRQGGYTF
TRBJ1-3 TRBV10-3 CAISERVTGNTIYF
TRBJ2-3 TRBV9 CASSVVATSGATDTQYF
TRBJ2-5 TRBV7-8 CASSHGQGETQYF
TRBJ2-2 TRBV30 CAWSYDRGWGELFF
TRBJ2-2 TRBV7-9 CASSSNRESGELFF
TRBJ1-4 TRBV15 CATSRDTGQGYEKLFF
TRBJ1-4 TRBV5-4 CASSSRGGKLFF
TRBJ2-1 TRBV5-4 CASSLAVLVGTGGGNEQFF
TRBJ1-4 TRBV6-1 CASSERTGNEKLFF